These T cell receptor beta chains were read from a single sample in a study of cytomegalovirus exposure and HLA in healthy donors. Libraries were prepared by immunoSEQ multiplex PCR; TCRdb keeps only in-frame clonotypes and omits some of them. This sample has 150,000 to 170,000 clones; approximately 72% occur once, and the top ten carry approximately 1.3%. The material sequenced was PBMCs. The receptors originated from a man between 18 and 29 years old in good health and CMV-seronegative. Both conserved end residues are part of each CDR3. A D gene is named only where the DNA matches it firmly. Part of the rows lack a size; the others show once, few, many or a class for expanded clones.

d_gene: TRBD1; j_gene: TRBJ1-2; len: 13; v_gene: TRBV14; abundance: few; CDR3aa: CASSPGQTYGYTF; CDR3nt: TGTGCCAGCAGCCCGGGACAGACATATGGCTACACCTTC
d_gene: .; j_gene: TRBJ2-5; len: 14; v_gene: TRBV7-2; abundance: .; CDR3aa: CASSLAPREETQYF; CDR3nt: TGTGCCAGCAGCTTAGCGCCCAGGGAAGAGACCCAGTACTTC
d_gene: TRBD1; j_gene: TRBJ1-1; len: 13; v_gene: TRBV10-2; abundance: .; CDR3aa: CASSRDRNTEAFF; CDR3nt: TGCGCCAGCAGCCGGGACAGAAACACTGAAGCTTTCTTT
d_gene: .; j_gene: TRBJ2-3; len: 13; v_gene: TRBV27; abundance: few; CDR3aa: CASRTREADTQYF; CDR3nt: TGTGCCAGCAGGACAAGGGAGGCAGATACGCAGTATTTT
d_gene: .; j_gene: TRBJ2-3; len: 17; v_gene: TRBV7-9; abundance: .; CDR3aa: CASSPGKPRHSTDTQYF; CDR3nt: TGTGCCAGCAGCCCCGGGAAGCCAAGACATAGCACAGATACGCAGTATTTT
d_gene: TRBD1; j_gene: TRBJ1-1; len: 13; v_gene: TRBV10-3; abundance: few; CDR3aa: CAIKADRDTEAFF; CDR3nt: TGTGCCATCAAGGCGGACAGGGACACTGAAGCTTTCTTT
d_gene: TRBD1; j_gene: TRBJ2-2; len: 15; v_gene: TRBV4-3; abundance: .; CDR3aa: CASSPGQGATGELFF; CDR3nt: TGCGCCAGCAGCCCCGGACAGGGGGCCACCGGGGAGCTGTTTTTT
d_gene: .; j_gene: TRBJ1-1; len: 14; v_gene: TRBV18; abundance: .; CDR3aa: CASSPGPRGTEAFF; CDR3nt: TGTGCCAGCTCACCAGGCCCCAGGGGCACTGAAGCTTTCTTT
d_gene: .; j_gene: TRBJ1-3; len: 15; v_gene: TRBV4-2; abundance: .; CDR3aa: CASSQEVAGGNTIYF; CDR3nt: TGTGCCAGCAGCCAAGAGGTGGCAGGAGGAAACACCATATATTTT
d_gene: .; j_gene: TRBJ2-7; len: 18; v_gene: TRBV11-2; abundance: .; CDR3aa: CASSPLGRSRGAAYEQYF; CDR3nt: TGTGCCAGCAGCCCACTGGGCCGTAGTCGGGGAGCAGCCTACGAGCAGTACTTC
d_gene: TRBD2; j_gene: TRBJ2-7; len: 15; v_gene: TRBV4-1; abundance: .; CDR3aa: CASSALGLGGSEQYF; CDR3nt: TGCGCCAGCAGCGCACTGGGACTAGGAGGTAGCGAGCAGTACTTC
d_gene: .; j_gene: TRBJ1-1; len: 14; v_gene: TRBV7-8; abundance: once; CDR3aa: CASSLGRAGTEAFF; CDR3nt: TGTGCCAGCAGCTTAGGAAGGGCGGGCACTGAAGCTTTCTTT
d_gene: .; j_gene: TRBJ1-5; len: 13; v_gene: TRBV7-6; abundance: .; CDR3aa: CASSLGQYQPQHF; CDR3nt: TGTGCCAGCAGCTTAGGCCAGTATCAGCCCCAGCATTTT
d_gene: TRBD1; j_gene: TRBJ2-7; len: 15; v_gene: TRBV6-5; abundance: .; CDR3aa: CASSSGQGVLYEQYF; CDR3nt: TGTGCCAGCAGCTCCGGACAGGGGGTACTCTACGAGCAGTACTTC
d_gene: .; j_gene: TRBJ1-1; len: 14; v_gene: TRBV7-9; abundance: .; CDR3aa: CASNYISGDTEAFF; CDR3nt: TGTGCCAGCAACTATATCTCGGGGGACACTGAAGCTTTCTTT
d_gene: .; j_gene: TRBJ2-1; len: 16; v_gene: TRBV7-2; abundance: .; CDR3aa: CASSLSVGRGWNEQFF; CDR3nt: TGTGCCAGCAGCTTATCAGTAGGCCGGGGGTGGAATGAGCAGTTCTTC
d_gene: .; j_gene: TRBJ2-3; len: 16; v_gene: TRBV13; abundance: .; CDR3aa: CASSSPFVEGADTQYF; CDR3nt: TGTGCCAGCAGCTCCCCCTTTGTCGAGGGGGCAGATACGCAGTATTTT
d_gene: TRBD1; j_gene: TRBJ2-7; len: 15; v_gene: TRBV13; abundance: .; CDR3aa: CASSLKGTADYEQYF; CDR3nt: TGTGCCAGCAGCTTAAAGGGGACAGCAGACTACGAGCAGTACTTC
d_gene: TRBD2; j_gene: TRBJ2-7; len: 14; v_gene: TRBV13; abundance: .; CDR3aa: CASSKSGSWYEQYF; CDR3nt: TGTGCCAGCAGTAAGAGCGGGAGCTGGTACGAGCAGTACTTC
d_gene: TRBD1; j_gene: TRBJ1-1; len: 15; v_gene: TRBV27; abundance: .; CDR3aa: CASREQGASLDEAFF; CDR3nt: TGTGCCAGCAGGGAACAGGGGGCTTCCCTCGATGAAGCTTTCTTT
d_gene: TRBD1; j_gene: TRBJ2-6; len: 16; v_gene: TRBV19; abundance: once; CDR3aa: CASSMDRGSGANVLTF; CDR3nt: TGTGCCAGTAGTATGGACAGGGGGTCTGGGGCCAACGTCCTGACTTTC
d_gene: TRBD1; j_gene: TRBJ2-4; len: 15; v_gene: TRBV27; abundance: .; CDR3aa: CASSFHGTGGNIQYF; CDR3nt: TGTGCCAGCAGTTTTCATGGGACAGGGGGGAACATTCAGTACTTC
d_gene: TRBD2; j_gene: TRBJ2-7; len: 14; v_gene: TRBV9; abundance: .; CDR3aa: CASSAGLANYEQYF; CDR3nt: TGTGCCAGCAGCGCGGGACTAGCAAACTACGAGCAGTACTTC
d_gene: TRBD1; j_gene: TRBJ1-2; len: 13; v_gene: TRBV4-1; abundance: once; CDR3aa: CASSQSGGEGYTF; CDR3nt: TGCGCCAGCAGCCAATCAGGGGGCGAAGGCTACACCTTC
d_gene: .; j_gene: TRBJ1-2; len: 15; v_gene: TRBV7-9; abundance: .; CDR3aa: CASSLGVAGAYGYTF; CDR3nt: TGTGCCAGCAGCTTAGGGGTAGCAGGGGCCTATGGCTACACCTTC
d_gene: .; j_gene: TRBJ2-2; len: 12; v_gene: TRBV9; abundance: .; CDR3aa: CASSPNPGELFF; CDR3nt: TGTGCCAGCAGCCCTAACCCCGGGGAGCTGTTTTTT
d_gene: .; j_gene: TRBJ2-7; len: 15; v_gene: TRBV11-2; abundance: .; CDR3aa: CASSPSVGGSYEQYF; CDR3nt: TGTGCCAGCAGCCCATCCGTCGGCGGCTCCTACGAGCAGTACTTC
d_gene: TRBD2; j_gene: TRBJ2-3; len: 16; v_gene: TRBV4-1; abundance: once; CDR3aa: CASSRLLAGGADTQYF; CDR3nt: TGCGCCAGCAGCCGCTTACTAGCGGGAGGCGCAGATACGCAGTATTTT
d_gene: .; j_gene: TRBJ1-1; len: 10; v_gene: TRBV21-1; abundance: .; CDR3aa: CAIPGDEAFF; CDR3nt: TGTGCCATTCCCGGAGATGAAGCTTTCTTT
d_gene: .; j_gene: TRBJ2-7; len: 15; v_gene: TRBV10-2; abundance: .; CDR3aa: CASRERQSFFYEQYF; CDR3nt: TGCGCCAGCAGGGAGCGACAGAGTTTCTTCTACGAGCAGTACTTC
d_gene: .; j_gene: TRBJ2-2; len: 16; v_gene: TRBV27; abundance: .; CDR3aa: CASSFNGQINTGELFF; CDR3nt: TGTGCCAGCAGTTTTAATGGACAGATCAACACCGGGGAGCTGTTTTTT
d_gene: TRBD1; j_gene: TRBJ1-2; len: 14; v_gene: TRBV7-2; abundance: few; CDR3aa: CASSPQGQNYGYTF; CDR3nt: TGTGCCAGCAGCCCTCAGGGACAGAACTATGGCTACACCTTC
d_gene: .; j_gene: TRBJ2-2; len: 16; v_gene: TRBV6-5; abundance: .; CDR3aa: CASSYLGTMNTGELFF; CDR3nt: TGTGCCAGCAGTTACTTAGGGACAATGAACACCGGGGAGCTGTTTTTT
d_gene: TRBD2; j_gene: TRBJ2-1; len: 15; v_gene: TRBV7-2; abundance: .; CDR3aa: CASSLLAGAQGEQFF; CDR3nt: TGTGCCAGCAGCTTACTAGCGGGAGCCCAGGGTGAGCAGTTCTTC
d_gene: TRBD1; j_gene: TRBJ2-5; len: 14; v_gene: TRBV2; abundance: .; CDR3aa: CASLGETGGETQYF; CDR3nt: TGTGCCAGCCTGGGGGAGACAGGGGGAGAGACCCAGTACTTC
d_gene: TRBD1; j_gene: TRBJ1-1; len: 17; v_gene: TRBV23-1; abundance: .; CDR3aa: CASSQSAPGTANTEAFF; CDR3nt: TGCGCCAGCAGTCAATCGGCACCCGGGACAGCGAACACTGAAGCTTTCTTT
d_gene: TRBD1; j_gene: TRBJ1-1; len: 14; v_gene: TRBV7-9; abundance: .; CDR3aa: CASSSWRQGHEAFF; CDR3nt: TGTGCCAGCAGCTCTTGGAGACAGGGGCACGAAGCTTTCTTT
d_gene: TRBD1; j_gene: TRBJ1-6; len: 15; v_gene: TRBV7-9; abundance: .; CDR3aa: CASSLSGGTNSPLHF; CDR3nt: TGTGCCAGCAGCTTATCAGGGGGCACCAATTCACCCCTCCACTTT
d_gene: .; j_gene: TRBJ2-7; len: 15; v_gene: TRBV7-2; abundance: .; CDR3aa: CASSFGVGEGYEQYF; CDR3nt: TGTGCCAGCAGCTTTGGCGTGGGAGAGGGCTACGAGCAGTACTTC
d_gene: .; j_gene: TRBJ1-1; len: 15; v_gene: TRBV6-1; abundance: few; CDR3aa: CASSPRSGVNTEAFF; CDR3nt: TGTGCCAGCAGTCCGCGCTCAGGGGTTAACACTGAAGCTTTCTTT
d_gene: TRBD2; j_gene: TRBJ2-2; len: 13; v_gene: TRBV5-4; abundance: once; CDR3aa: CASTGGSTGELFF; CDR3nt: TGTGCCAGCACGGGGGGTTCCACCGGGGAGCTGTTTTTT
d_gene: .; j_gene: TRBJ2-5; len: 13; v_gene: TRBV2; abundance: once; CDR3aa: CASSARGQETQYF; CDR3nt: TGTGCCAGCAGCGCCCGGGGCCAAGAGACCCAGTACTTC